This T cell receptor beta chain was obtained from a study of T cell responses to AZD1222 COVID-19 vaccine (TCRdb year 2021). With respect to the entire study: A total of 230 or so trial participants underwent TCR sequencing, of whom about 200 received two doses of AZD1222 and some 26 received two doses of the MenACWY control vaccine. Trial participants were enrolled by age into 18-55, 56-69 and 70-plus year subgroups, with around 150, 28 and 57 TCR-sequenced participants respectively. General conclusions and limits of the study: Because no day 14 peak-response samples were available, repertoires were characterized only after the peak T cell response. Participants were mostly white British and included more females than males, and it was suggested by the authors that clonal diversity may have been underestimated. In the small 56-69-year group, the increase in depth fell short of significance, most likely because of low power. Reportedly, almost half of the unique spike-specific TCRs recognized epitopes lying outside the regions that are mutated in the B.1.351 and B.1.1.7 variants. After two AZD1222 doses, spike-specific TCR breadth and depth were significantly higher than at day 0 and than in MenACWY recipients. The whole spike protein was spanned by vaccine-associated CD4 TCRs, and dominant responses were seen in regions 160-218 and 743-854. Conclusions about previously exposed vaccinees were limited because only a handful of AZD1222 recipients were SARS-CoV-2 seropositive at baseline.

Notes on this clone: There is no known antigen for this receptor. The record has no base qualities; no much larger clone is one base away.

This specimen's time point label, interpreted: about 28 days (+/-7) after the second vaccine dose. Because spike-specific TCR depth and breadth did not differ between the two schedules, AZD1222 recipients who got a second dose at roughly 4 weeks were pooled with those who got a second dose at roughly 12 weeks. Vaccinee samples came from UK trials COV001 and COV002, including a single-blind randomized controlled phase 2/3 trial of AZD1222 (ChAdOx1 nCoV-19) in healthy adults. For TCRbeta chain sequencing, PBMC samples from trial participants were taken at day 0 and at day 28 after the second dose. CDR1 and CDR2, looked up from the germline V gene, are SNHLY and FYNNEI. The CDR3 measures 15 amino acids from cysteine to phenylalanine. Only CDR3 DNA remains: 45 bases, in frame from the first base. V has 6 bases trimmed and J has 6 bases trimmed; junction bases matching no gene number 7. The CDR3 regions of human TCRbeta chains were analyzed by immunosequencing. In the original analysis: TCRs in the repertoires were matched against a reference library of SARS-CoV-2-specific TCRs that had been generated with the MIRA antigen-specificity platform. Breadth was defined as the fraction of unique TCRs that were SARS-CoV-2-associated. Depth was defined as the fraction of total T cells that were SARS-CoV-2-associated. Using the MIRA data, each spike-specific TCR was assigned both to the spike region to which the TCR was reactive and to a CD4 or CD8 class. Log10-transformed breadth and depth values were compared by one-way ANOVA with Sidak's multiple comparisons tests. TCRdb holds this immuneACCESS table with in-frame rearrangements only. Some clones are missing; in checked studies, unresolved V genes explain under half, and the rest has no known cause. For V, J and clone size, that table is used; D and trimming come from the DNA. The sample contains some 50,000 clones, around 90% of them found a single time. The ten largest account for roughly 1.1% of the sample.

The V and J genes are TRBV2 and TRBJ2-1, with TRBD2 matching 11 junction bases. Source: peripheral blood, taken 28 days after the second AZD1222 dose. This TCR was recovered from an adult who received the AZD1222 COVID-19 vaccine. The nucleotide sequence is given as TGTGCCAGCAGACAACTAGCGGGAGCGGGCAATGAGCAGTTCTTC. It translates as CASRQLAGAGNEQFF.